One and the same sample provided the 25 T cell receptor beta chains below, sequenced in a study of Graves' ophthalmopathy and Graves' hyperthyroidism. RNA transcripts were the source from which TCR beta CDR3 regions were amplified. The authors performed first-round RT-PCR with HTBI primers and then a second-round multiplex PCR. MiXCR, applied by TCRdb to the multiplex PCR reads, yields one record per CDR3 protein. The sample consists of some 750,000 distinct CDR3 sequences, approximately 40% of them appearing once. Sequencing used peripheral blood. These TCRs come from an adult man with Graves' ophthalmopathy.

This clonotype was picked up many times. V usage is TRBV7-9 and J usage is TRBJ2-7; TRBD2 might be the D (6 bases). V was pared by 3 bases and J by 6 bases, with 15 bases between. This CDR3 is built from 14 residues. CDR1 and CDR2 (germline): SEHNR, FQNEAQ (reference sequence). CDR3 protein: CASSFEGLGGEQYF. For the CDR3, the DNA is TGTGCCAGCAGCTTCGAAGGGCTCGGGGGCGAGCAGTACTTC.

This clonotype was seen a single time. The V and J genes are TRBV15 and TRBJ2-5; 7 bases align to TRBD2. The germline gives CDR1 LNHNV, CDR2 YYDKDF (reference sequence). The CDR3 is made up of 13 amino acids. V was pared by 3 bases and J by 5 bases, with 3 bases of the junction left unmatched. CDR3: CATSSAGGETQYF. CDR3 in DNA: TGTGCCACCAGCAGTGCCGGGGGGGAGACCCAGTACTTC. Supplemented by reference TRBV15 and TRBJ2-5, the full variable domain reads DAMVIQNPRYQVTQFGKPVTLSCSQTLNHNVMYWYQQKSSQAPKLLFHYYDKDFNNEADTPDNFQSRRPNTSFCFLDIRSPGLGDTAMYLCATSSAGGETQYFGPGTRLLVL.

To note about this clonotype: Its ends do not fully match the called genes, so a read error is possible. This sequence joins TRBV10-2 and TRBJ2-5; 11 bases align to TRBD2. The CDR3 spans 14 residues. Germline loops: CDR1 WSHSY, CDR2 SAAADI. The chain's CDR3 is CVSAGTSGQETQCF. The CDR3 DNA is TGCGTCAGCGCTGGGACTAGCGGACAAGAGACCCAGTGCTTC.

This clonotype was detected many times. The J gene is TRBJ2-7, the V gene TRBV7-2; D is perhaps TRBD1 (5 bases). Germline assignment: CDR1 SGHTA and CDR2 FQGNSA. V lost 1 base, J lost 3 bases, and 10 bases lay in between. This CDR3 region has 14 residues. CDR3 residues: CASSLVSGIYEQYF. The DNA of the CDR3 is TGTGCCAGCAGCTTAGTTTCAGGGATCTACGAGCAGTACTTC.

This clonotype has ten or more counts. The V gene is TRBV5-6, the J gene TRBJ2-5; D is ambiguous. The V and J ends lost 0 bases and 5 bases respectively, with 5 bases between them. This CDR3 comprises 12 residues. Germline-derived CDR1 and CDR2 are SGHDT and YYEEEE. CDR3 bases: TGTGCCAGCAGCTTGGCTGACGAGACCCAGTACTTC. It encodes CASSLADETQYF.

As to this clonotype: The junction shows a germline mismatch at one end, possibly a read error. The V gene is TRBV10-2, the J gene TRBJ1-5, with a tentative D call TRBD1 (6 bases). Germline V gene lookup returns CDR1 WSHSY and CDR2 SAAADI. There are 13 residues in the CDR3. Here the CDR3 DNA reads TGTGCCAGCGGCCGCCCGGGGGGCCAGCCCCAGCATTTT. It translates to CASGRPGGQPQHF.

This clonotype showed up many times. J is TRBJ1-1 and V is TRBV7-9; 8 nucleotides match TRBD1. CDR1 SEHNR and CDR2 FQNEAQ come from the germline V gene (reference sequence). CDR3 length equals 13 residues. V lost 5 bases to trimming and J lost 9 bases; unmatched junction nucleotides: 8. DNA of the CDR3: TGTGCCAGCAGCCCCGGGACAGGAGAAAAAGCTTTCTTT. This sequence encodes CASSPGTGEKAFF.

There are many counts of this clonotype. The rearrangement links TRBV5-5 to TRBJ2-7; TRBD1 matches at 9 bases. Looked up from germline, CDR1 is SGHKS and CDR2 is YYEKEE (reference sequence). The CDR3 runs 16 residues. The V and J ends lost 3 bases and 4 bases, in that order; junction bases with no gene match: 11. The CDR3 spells CASSWTNRDRAYEQYF. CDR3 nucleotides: TGTGCCAGCAGCTGGACGAACCGGGACAGGGCATACGAGCAGTACTTC.

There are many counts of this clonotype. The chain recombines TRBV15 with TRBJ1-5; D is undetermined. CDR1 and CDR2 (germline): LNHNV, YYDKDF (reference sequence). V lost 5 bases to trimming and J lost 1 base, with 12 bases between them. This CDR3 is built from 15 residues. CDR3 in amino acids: CATSDGGRSNQPQHF. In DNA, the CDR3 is TGTGCCACCAGCGACGGCGGCCGGAGCAATCAGCCCCAGCATTTT.

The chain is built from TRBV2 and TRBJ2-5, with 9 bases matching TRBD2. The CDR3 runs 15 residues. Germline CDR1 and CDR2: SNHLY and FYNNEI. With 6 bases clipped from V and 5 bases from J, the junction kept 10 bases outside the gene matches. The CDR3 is CASRENSGGEETQYF. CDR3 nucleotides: TGTGCCAGCAGAGAAAATAGCGGGGGAGAGGAGACCCAGTACTTC.

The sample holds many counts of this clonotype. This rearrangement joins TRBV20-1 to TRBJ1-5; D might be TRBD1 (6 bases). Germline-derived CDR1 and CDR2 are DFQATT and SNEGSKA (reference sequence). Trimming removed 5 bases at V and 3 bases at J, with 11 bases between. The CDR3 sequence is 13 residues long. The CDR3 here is CSAVQGSNQPQHF. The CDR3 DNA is TGCAGTGCTGTACAGGGTTCCAATCAGCCCCAGCATTTT.

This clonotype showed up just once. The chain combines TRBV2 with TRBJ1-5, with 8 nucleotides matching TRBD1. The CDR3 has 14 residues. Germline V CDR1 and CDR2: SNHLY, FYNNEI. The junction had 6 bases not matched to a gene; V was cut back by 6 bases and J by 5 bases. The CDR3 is CASRATTGDQPQHF. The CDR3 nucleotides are TGTGCCAGCAGGGCAACGACAGGGGATCAGCCCCAGCATTTT.

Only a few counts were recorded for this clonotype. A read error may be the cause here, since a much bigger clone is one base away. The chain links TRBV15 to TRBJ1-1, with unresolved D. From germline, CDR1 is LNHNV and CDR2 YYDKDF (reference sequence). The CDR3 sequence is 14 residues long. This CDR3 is CTTSRDRGNTEAFF. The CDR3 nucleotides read TGTACCACCAGCAGAGATCGCGGGAACACTGAAGCTTTCTTT.

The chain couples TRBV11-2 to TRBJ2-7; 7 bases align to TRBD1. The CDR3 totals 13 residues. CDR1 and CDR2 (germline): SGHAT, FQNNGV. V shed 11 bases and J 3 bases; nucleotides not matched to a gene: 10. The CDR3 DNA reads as TGTGCCTGGAGCTTAGGACAGGTCTACGAGCAGTACTTC. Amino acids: CAWSLGQVYEQYF.

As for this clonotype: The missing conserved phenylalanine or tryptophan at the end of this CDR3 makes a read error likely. CDR3 region: CASSTGLSTETQYC. Here the CDR3 DNA reads TGCGCCAGCAGCACAGGGCTTAGCACAGAGACCCAGTACTGC. This chain connects TRBV5-1 to TRBJ2-5; D possibly corresponds to TRBD1 (6 bases). Trimming cost V 4 bases and J 4 bases, with 14 bases left between them. Germline lookup yields CDR1 SGHRS and CDR2 YFSETQ. This CDR3 spans 14 amino acids.

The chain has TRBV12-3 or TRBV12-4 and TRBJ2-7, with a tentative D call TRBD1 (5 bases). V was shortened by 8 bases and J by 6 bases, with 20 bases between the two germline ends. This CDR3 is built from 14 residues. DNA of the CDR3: TGTGCCAGCTCACCGACAGAGGCCTTGGGCGAGCAGTACTTC. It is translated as CASSPTEALGEQYF.

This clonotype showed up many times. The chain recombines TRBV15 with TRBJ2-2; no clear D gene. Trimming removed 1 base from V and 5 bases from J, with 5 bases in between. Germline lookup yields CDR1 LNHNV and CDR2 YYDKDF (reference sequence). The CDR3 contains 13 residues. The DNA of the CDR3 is TGTGCCACCAGCAGAGGTCGTACCGGGGAGCTGTTTTTT. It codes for CATSRGRTGELFF.

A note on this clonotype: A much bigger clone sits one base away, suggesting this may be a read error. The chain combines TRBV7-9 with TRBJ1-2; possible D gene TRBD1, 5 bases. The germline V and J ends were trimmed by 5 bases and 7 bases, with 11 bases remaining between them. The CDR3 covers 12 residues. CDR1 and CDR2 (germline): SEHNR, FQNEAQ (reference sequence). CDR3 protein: CASSLRDCGYTF. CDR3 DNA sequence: TGTGCCAGCAGCCTAAGGGACTGTGGCTACACCTTC.

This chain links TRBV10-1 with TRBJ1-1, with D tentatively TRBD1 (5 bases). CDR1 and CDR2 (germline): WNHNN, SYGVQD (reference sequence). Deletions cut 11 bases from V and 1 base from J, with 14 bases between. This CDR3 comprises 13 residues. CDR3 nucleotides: TGCGCCGACCCGGACGGGGGGAACACTGAAGCTTTCTTT. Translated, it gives CADPDGGNTEAFF.

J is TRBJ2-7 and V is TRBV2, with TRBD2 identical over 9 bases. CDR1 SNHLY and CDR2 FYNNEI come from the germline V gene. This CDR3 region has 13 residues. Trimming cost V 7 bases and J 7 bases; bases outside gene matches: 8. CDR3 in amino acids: CASKGGLAREQYF. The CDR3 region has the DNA TGTGCCAGCAAAGGAGGACTAGCGCGAGAGCAGTACTTC. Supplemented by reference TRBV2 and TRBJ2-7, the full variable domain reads EPEVTQTPSHQVTQMGQEVILRCVPISNHLYFYWYRQILGQKVEFLVSFYNNEISEKSEIFDDQFSVERPDGSNFTLKIRSTKLEDSAMYFCASKGGLAREQYFGPGTRLTVT.

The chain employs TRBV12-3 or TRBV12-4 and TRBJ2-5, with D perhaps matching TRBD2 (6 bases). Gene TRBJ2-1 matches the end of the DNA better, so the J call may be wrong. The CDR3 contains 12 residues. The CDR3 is CASSLGGETQFF. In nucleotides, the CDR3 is TGTGCCAGCAGTTTGGGGGGAGAGACCCAGTTCTTC.

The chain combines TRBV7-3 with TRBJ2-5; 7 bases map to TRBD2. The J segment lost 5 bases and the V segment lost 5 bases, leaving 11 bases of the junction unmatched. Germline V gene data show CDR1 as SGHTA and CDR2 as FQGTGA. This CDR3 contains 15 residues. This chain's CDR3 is CASSQDSPAGETQYF. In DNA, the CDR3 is TGTGCCAGCAGCCAAGATTCACCAGCGGGGGAGACCCAGTACTTC.

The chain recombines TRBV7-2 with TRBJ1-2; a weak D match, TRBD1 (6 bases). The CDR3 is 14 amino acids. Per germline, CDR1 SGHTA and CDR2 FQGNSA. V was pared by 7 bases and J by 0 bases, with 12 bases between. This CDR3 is CASTKGGTNYGYTF. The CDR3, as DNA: TGTGCCAGCACCAAGGGGGGAACTAACTATGGCTACACCTTC.

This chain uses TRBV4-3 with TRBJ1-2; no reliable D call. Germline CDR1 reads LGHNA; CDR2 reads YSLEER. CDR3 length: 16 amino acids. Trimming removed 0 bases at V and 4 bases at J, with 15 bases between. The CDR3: CASSQETTFSVYGYTF. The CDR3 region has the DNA TGCGCCAGCAGCCAAGAGACAACCTTCTCCGTCTATGGCTACACCTTC.

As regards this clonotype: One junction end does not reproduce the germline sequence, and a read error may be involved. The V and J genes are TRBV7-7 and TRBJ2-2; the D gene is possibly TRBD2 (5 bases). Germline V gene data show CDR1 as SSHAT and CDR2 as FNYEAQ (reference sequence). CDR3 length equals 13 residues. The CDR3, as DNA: TGTGCTAGCAGCTCCTCAGCGGCCGGGGAGCTGTTTTTT. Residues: CASSSSAAGELFF. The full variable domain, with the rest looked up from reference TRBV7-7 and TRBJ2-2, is GAGVSQSPRYKVTKRGQDVTLRCDPISSHATLYWYQQALGQGPEFLTYFNYEAQPDKSGLPSDRFSAERPEGSISTLTIQRTEQRDSAMYRCASSSSAAGELFFGEGSRLTVL.